The 12 T cell receptor beta chains presented below share a single source sample, sequenced in a study of blood T cell repertoires in COVID-19. Using immunoSEQ multiplex PCR, the repertoire was profiled, and TCRdb retains in-frame clones only, with some absent. The sample has about 150,000 clones, 76% seen once; the top ten hold about 4%. The material sequenced was peripheral blood. The receptors come from a woman of 80 years or more with acute or convalescent COVID-19.

The chain carries TRBV11-2 and TRBJ1-2, with D perhaps matching TRBD1 (5 bases). This CDR3 contains 14 residues. The germline CDR1 and CDR2 sequences are SGHAT and FQNNGV. Between the trimmed V and J ends, which lost 1 base and 4 bases, there was a span of 10 bases. The CDR3: CASSLGQGRYGYTF. In DNA form, the CDR3 reads TGTGCCAGCAGCTTAGGGCAGGGTCGCTATGGCTACACCTTC.

The chain carries TRBV20-1 and TRBJ2-7; no definite D call. CDR3 length: 13 residues. The V gene's germline CDR1 is DFQATT and CDR2 SNEGSKA (reference sequence). V lost 3 bases and J lost 3, with 12 bases in between. The CDR3 DNA sequence: TGCAGTGCTAGTCACACAGTGCACTACGAGCAGTACTTC. Its protein product is CSASHTVHYEQYF.

The chain links TRBV14 to TRBJ1-2; 8 bases align to TRBD1. V lost 0 bases, J lost 3 bases, and 3 bases stayed unmatched. The CDR3 length is 15 residues. CDR1 is SGHDN and CDR2 is FVKESK in the germline V gene. The CDR3 reads CASSQDNRGDYGYTF. The CDR3 region has the DNA TGTGCCAGCAGCCAAGACAACAGGGGGGACTATGGCTACACCTTC. Together with reference TRBV14 and TRBJ1-2, the CDR3 gives the full variable domain: EAGVTQFPSHSVIEKGQTVTLRCDPISGHDNLYWYRRVMGKEIKFLLHFVKESKQDESGMPNNRFLAERTGGTYSTLKVQPAELEDSGVYFCASSQDNRGDYGYTFGSGTRLTVV.

The table lists this clone with many counts. This sequence joins TRBV30 and TRBJ1-3; D is undetermined. Trimming removed 5 bases from V and 4 bases from J, with 12 bases in between. This CDR3 contains 13 residues. Germline V gene lookup returns CDR1 GTSNPN and CDR2 SVGIG (reference sequence). CDR3 in DNA: TGTGCCTGGGCAGTCCGGTCGGGAAACACCATATATTTT. It is translated as CAWAVRSGNTIYF.

This chain joins TRBV6-5 and TRBJ1-1; a possible D gene is TRBD1 (5 bases). Germline lookup yields CDR1 MNHEY and CDR2 SVGAGI. CDR3 size: 13 residues. Trimming took off 2 bases at V and 5 bases at J, with 9 bases between the two ends. DNA of the CDR3: TGTGCCAGCAGTTACGACAGAGATACTGAAGCTTTCTTT. Residues: CASSYDRDTEAFF.

The chain links TRBV11-1 to TRBJ2-3, with 7 bases that match TRBD2. Per the germline V gene, CDR1 is SGHAT and CDR2 is FQDESV (reference sequence). The length of the CDR3 is 16 residues. Trimming took 5 bases from V and 2 from J; bases not matched to a gene: 10. Here the CDR3 reads CASSHGRGSYTDTQYF. In DNA, the CDR3 is TGTGCCAGCAGCCACGGGCGGGGGTCGTACACAGATACGCAGTATTTT.

The chain carries TRBV6-6 and TRBJ2-1; the match to TRBD1 covers 8 bases. Germline CDR1 reads MNHNY; CDR2 reads SVGAGI (reference sequence). Unmatched junction bases numbered 7, after V lost 5 bases and J lost 7 bases. This CDR3 comprises 14 residues. CDR3: CASSRSGQGNEQFF. In nucleotides, the CDR3 is TGTGCCAGCAGTCGAAGCGGACAGGGAAATGAGCAGTTCTTC.

The gene calls are TRBV30 and TRBJ2-1, with 8 bases that match TRBD2. J gave up 6 bases and V 3 bases, and 7 bases lay outside the gene matches. CDR1 GTSNPN and CDR2 SVGIG come from the germline V gene (reference sequence). The CDR3 covers 14 residues. The CDR3 here is CAWSSGRGTNEQFF. The CDR3 coding sequence is TGTGCCTGGAGCAGCGGGAGAGGGACCAATGAGCAGTTCTTC.

The rearrangement joins TRBV7-9 to TRBJ2-3; a weak D match, TRBD2 (5 bases). The CDR3 extends over 18 amino acids. Trimming took off 0 bases at V and 9 bases at J, with 25 bases between the two ends. Germline assignment: CDR1 SEHNR and CDR2 FQNEAQ (reference sequence). CDR3 sequence reads: CASSLALVRVLGKPTQYF. In DNA form, the CDR3 reads TGTGCCAGCAGCTTAGCGCTCGTGAGGGTTCTCGGAAAGCCAACGCAGTATTTT.

The chain has TRBV5-1 and TRBJ2-7; TRBD1 aligns across 10 bases. Germline V gene sequence: CDR1 SGHRS, CDR2 YFSETQ. Trimming cost V 8 bases and J 2 bases; bases outside gene matches: 1. The CDR3 is 12 residues long. The CDR3 loop reads CARGTGAYEQYF. In nucleotides, the CDR3 is TGCGCCAGAGGGACAGGGGCCTACGAGCAGTACTTC.

The chain links TRBV5-5 to TRBJ1-4; TRBD1 matches at 7 bases. Looked up from germline, CDR1 is SGHKS and CDR2 is YYEKEE (reference sequence). V shed 4 bases, J shed 3 bases, and the junction held 6 bases outside the gene matches. This CDR3 contains 15 residues. This CDR3 reads CASSPTGEANEKLFF. The CDR3 nucleotides are TGTGCCAGCAGCCCTACAGGGGAGGCTAATGAAAAACTGTTTTTT.

J is TRBJ2-4 and V is TRBV4-3; 13 bases are shared with TRBD2. Trimming removed 3 bases from V and 4 bases from J; junction bases left unmatched: 3. This CDR3 spans 16 amino acids. The germline V gene encodes CDR1 LGHNA and CDR2 YSLEER. CDR3 protein: CASSQGLAGSKNIQYF. DNA of the CDR3: TGCGCCAGCAGCCAGGGACTAGCGGGGTCAAAAAACATTCAGTACTTC.